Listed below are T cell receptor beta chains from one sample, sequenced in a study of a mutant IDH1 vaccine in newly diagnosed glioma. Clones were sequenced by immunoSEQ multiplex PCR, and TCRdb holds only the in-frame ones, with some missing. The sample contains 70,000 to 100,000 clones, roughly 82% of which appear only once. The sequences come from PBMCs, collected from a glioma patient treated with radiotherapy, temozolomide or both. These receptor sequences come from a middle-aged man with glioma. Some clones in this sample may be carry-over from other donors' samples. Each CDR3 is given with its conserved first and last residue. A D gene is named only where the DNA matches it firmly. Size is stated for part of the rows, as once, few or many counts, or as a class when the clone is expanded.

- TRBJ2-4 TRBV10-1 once TGCGCCAGCAGGGGGATTCAGTACTTC CASRGIQYF
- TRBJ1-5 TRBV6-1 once TGTGCCAGCAGTGAAAAGGGACGAGATCAGCCCCAGCATTTT CASSEKGRDQPQHF
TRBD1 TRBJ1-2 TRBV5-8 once TGTGCCAGCAGACCACGTAGGACAGGTTCCTATGGCTACACCTTC CASRPRRTGSYGYTF
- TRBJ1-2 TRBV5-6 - TGTGCCAGCAGCTTGGGTGGTCTTTCTTATGGCTACACCTTC CASSLGGLSYGYTF
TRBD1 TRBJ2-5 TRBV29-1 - TGCAGCTCTACTCAGGGGGCTTCAGAGACCCAGTACTTC CSSTQGASETQYF
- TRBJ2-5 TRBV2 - TGTGCCAGCAGTGAACAAGGTTGGGCAGTTGAAGAGACCCAGTACTTC CASSEQGWAVEETQYF
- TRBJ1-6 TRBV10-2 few TGCGCCAGCAGTGAGGGGGTCCATAATTCACCCCTCCACTTT CASSEGVHNSPLHF
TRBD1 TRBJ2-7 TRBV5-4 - TGTGCCAGCAGCCCCCTCCCGGACAGGGACGAGCAGTACTTC CASSPLPDRDEQYF
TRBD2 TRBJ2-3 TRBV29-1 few TGCAGCGTTGGGCCCTCGGGGGCGGGGGGGCTAAATACGCAGTATTTT CSVGPSGAGGLNTQYF
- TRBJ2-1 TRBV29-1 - TGCAGCGCCCTGAGGAAGGAGAGCTCCTACAATGAGCAGTTCTTC CSALRKESSYNEQFF
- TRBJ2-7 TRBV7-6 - TGTGCCAGCAGCTTAGATTCGGGGTTCTTCTACGAGCAGTACTTC CASSLDSGFFYEQYF
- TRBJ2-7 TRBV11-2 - TGTGCCAGCAGCTCCCATCCGGGGGCTCAATACGAGCAGTACTTC CASSSHPGAQYEQYF
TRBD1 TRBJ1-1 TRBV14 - TGTGCCAGCAGCCAACGTACAGGGGATCGAACTGAAGCTTTCTTT CASSQRTGDRTEAFF
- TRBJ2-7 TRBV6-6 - TGTGCCAGCAGTTTTGGGGGTCCCTACGAGCAGTACTTC CASSFGGPYEQYF
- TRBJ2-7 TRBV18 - TGTGCCAGCTCACCACTTTTGGCGGTCTCCTACGAGCAGTACTTC CASSPLLAVSYEQYF
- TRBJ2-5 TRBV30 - TGTGCCTGGGGACAGAACAGGGAGACCCAGTACTTC CAWGQNRETQYF
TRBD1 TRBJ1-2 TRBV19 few TGTGCCAGTGTAGGAGGGACAGCTGGATCTTATTATGGCTACACCTTC CASVGGTAGSYYGYTF
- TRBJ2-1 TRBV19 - TGTGCCAGTAGTATATTCCCCGACAGCGGGGAGCAGTTCTTC CASSIFPDSGEQFF
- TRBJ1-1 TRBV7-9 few TGTGCCAGCAGCTTTGTGTCGAACACTGAAGCTTTCTTT CASSFVSNTEAFF
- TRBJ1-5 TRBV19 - TGTGCCAGTAGTCGCAGGGGAGGGTCCTATAGCAATCAGCCCCAGCATTTT CASSRRGGSYSNQPQHF
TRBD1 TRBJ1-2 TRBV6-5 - TGTGCCAGCAGGCAGCTTCACAGGGGGGCTGGCTACACCTTC CASRQLHRGAGYTF
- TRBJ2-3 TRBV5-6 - TGTGCCAGCAGCTCCGAACTAGGGGCGGGTGTCACAGATACGCAGTATTTT CASSSELGAGVTDTQYF
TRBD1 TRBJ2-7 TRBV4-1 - TGCGCCAGCAGCCAATCCGGGACAGGGGTCTACGAGCAGTACTTC CASSQSGTGVYEQYF
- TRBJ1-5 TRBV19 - TGTGCCAGTAGTCCTACTTATAGCAATCAGCCCCAGCATTTT CASSPTYSNQPQHF
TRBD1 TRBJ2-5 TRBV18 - TGTGCCAGCTCACCGGGTTGGACAGGGCTCATCCAAGAGACCCAGTACTTC CASSPGWTGLIQETQYF
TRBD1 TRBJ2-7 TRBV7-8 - TGTGCCAGCAGCTCAACAGGGGGTCTCTACGAGCAGTACTTC CASSSTGGLYEQYF
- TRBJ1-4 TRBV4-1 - TGCGCCAGCAGCCTCCTCGGGGGGGGCGCTGGTGAAAAACTGTTTTTT CASSLLGGGAGEKLFF
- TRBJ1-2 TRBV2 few TGTGCCAGCAGTGAAGGGCAGGGGTATGGCTACACCTTC CASSEGQGYGYTF
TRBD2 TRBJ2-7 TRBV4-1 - TGCGCCAGCAGCCAAGATGGGACTAGCGGGGGGGCCTCCTACGAGCAGTACTTC CASSQDGTSGGASYEQYF
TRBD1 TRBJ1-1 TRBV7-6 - TGTGCCAGCAGCCCAGACAGGGACACTGAAGCTTTCTTT CASSPDRDTEAFF
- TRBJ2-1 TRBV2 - TGTGCCAACACTAAAGGGACTTACTACAATGAGCAGTTCTTC CANTKGTYYNEQFF
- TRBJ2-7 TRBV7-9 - TGTGCCAGCAGCTTATCGTCGACCTACGAGCAGTACTTC CASSLSSTYEQYF
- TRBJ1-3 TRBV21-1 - TGTGCCAGACTATCAAACAGGGGTACCCCTGGAAACACCATATATTTT CARLSNRGTPGNTIYF
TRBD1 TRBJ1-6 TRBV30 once TGTGCCTGGGAAGGGACAGGGAGTTCACCCCTCCACTTT CAWEGTGSSPLHF
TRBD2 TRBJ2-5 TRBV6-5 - TGTGCCAGCAGAGGAGGGACTAGCGGGCAAGAGACCCAGTACTTC CASRGGTSGQETQYF
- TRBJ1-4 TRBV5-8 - TGTGCCAGCAGCCGACGGACGGGACGAACTAATGAAAAACTGTTTTTT CASSRRTGRTNEKLFF
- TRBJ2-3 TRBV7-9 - TGTGCCAGCAGCCCAAGCACGGGGGCCCGAACAGATACGCAGTATTTT CASSPSTGARTDTQYF
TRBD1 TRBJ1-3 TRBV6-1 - TGTGCCAGCAGGCCAGGGGGCCTCTCTGGAAACACCATATATTTT CASRPGGLSGNTIYF
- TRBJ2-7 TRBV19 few TGTGCCAGTACGAGAACGGCCGGGGGCCTTCCCTACGAGCAGTACTTC CASTRTAGGLPYEQYF
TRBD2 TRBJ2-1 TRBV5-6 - TGTGCCAGCGCGGTTAGCGGGGGGAGCTCCTACAATGAGCAGTTCTTC CASAVSGGSSYNEQFF
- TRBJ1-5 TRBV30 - TGTGCCTGGAGTGGAGGGAATCAGCCCCAGCATTTT CAWSGGNQPQHF
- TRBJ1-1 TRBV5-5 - TGTGCCAGCAACATCTGGGGGGGGAACACTGAAGCTTTCTTT CASNIWGGNTEAFF
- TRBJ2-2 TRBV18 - TGTGCCAGCTCCACGAACACCGGGGAGCTGTTTTTT CASSTNTGELFF
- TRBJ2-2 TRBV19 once TGTGCCACTGACTCCTCTGAGGGCGGGGAGCTGTTTTTT CATDSSEGGELFF
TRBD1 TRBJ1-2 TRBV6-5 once TGTGCCAGCGGCCGGGACAGGGATGGCTACACCTTC CASGRDRDGYTF
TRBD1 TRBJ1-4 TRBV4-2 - TGTGCCAGCAGCGGTGACAGGGACAATGAAAAACTGTTTTTT CASSGDRDNEKLFF